The sequence of this T cell receptor (beta chain) was determined in a study of cytomegalovirus exposure and HLA in healthy donors. Study outcomes and limitations: In a later analysis, most CMV-associated TCR beta chains appeared HLA-restricted.

The PCR contained 60 Vbeta and 13 Jbeta primers. Clones were sequenced by immunoSEQ multiplex PCR, and TCRdb holds only the in-frame ones, with some missing. Here the sample table reports 50,000 or so clones. The ends lost 4 bases at V and 5 bases at J; junction bases unmatched: 6. This CDR3 is 14 amino acids long. The germline gives CDR1 MNHNY, CDR2 SVGAGI (reference sequence). Concerning this clone itself: Its antigen is not known.

Source material: PBMCs. The receptor was isolated from a woman aged 55-70 years in good health and CMV-seropositive. The J gene is TRBJ2-3, the V gene TRBV6-6; 7 bases fit TRBD1. This CDR3 reads CASSSGQDIDTQYF. CDR3 coding DNA: TGTGCCAGCAGTTCCGGACAGGACATAGATACGCAGTATTTT.